These T cell receptor beta chains were read from a single sample in a study of T cell repertoires in cytomegalovirus infection. TCRdb recomputed calls from the reads with MiXCR, one row per CDR3 protein. Here the sample spans 900,000 to 950,000 distinct CDR3 sequences, about a third being singletons. These receptors lack a known antigen. The sequences come from cultured CD8+ T cells from PBMCs, collected from culture after CMV antigen stimulation. These receptors were obtained from a human donor in good health (CMV status not recorded). Some clones in this sample may be carry-over from other donors' samples. CDR3s include the opening cysteine and the closing phenylalanine or tryptophan. Each record gives: CDR3 protein, CDR3 DNA, J gene, V gene, clone size, D gene. D genes are given only for firm matches. Part of the rows lack a size; the others show once, few, many or a class for expanded clones.

cdr3_aa: CASSFSQEPDRASYNEQFF; cdr3_nt: TGTGCCAGCAGTTTTAGCCAAGAACCGGACAGGGCGTCCTACAATGAGCAGTTCTTC; j_call: TRBJ2-1; v_call: TRBV12-3/TRBV12-4; clone_size: -; d_call: TRBD1
cdr3_aa: CASSQDKRRGGPLNYGYTF; cdr3_nt: TGTGCCAGCAGCCAAGATAAAAGGCGCGGCGGGCCCTTGAACTATGGCTACACCTTC; j_call: TRBJ1-2; v_call: TRBV4-2; clone_size: -; d_call: -
cdr3_aa: CASSPSGGNQETQYF; cdr3_nt: TGTGCCAGCAGCCCTAGCGGGGGAAACCAAGAGACCCAGTACTTC; j_call: TRBJ2-5; v_call: TRBV7-2; clone_size: many; d_call: TRBD2
cdr3_aa: CASSDAGSRNQPQHF; cdr3_nt: TGTGCCAGCAGTGATGCCGGCAGCCGCAATCAGCCCCAGCATTTT; j_call: TRBJ1-5; v_call: TRBV28; clone_size: once; d_call: -
cdr3_aa: CAISDMDRYNEQFF; cdr3_nt: TGTGCCATCAGTGATATGGACAGATACAATGAGCAGTTCTTC; j_call: TRBJ2-1; v_call: TRBV10-3; clone_size: -; d_call: -
cdr3_aa: CASSPPVRGTGELFF; cdr3_nt: TGTGCCAGCAGTCCCCCAGTCCGAGGCACCGGGGAGCTGTTTTTT; j_call: TRBJ2-2; v_call: TRBV6-2/TRBV6-3; clone_size: -; d_call: -
cdr3_aa: CASSARNYGYTF; cdr3_nt: TGTGCTAGCAGCGCCCGGAACTATGGCTACACCTTC; j_call: TRBJ1-2; v_call: TRBV7-7; clone_size: -; d_call: -
cdr3_aa: CASFGLIEAFF; cdr3_nt: TGTGCCAGTTTTGGACTTATTGAAGCTTTCTTT; j_call: TRBJ1-1; v_call: TRBV19; clone_size: few; d_call: -
cdr3_aa: CASSPFEGVVLYGYTF; cdr3_nt: TGTGCCAGCAGCCCTTTCGAGGGTGTTGTCCTCTATGGCTACACCTTC; j_call: TRBJ1-2; v_call: TRBV11-2; clone_size: many; d_call: -
cdr3_aa: CASSSTVPTTEAFF; cdr3_nt: TGTGCCAGCAGCTCTACGGTCCCGACTACTGAAGCTTTCTTT; j_call: TRBJ1-1; v_call: TRBV7-8; clone_size: -; d_call: -
cdr3_aa: CASSMERAGSPLHF; cdr3_nt: TGTGCCAGTAGTATGGAGAGGGCTGGCTCACCCCTCCACTTT; j_call: TRBJ1-6; v_call: TRBV19; clone_size: -; d_call: -
cdr3_aa: CSARGETDYNEQFF; cdr3_nt: TGCAGTGCTAGAGGCGAGACCGACTACAATGAGCAGTTCTTC; j_call: TRBJ2-1; v_call: TRBV20-1; clone_size: -; d_call: -
cdr3_aa: CASSLRTGGVTGELFF; cdr3_nt: TGTGCCAGCAGCCTTCGGACAGGGGGGGTCACCGGGGAGCTGTTTTTT; j_call: TRBJ2-2; v_call: TRBV7-8; clone_size: many; d_call: TRBD1
cdr3_aa: CASSSSPGGQGYEQYF; cdr3_nt: TGTGCCAGCAGCTCGAGCCCTGGGGGACAGGGTTACGAGCAGTACTTC; j_call: TRBJ2-7; v_call: TRBV7-9; clone_size: -; d_call: TRBD1
cdr3_aa: CAISVGVQETQYF; cdr3_nt: TGTGCCATCAGTGTAGGGGTTCAAGAGACCCAGTACTTC; j_call: TRBJ2-5; v_call: TRBV10-3; clone_size: few; d_call: -
cdr3_aa: CASSLGTSGGALQRETQYF; cdr3_nt: TGTGCCAGCAGCCTGGGGACTAGCGGGGGGGCCCTCCAACGAGAGACCCAGTACTTC; j_call: TRBJ2-5; v_call: TRBV7-2; clone_size: few; d_call: TRBD2
cdr3_aa: CASSDWDSVNTEAFF; cdr3_nt: TGTGCCAGCAGTGACTGGGACAGCGTAAACACTGAAGCTTTCTTT; j_call: TRBJ1-1; v_call: TRBV2; clone_size: -; d_call: TRBD1
cdr3_aa: CASSSTRTSGGRSTEQFF; cdr3_nt: TGTGCCAGCTCGTCAACCCGGACTAGCGGGGGCCGATCCACTGAGCAGTTCTTC; j_call: TRBJ2-1; v_call: TRBV18; clone_size: few; d_call: TRBD2
cdr3_aa: CASSLTTSGDSYNEQFF; cdr3_nt: TGCGCCAGCAGCCTAACGACTAGCGGTGACTCCTACAATGAGCAGTTCTTC; j_call: TRBJ2-1; v_call: TRBV4-1; clone_size: -; d_call: TRBD2
cdr3_aa: CASSHGNRVAKNIQYF; cdr3_nt: TGCGCCAGCAGCCATGGGAACAGAGTAGCCAAAAACATTCAGTACTTC; j_call: TRBJ2-4; v_call: TRBV4-3; clone_size: many; d_call: -
cdr3_aa: CATSEDRYNEQFF; cdr3_nt: TGTGCCACCAGCGAGGACAGGTACAATGAGCAGTTCTTC; j_call: TRBJ2-1; v_call: TRBV15; clone_size: few; d_call: TRBD1
cdr3_aa: CASSQNRRNEQFF; cdr3_nt: TGTGCCAGCAGCCAAAACAGGAGGAATGAGCAGTTCTTC; j_call: TRBJ2-1; v_call: TRBV7-6; clone_size: -; d_call: -
cdr3_aa: CASSLNQGSYYNEQFF; cdr3_nt: TGTGCCAGCAGCTTAAATCAGGGGTCGTATTACAATGAGCAGTTCTTC; j_call: TRBJ2-1; v_call: TRBV7-9; clone_size: few; d_call: -
cdr3_aa: CASSPPGGVEQYF; cdr3_nt: TGTGCCAGCAGCCCACCTGGAGGGGTCGAGCAGTACTTC; j_call: TRBJ2-7; v_call: TRBV7-9; clone_size: -; d_call: -
cdr3_aa: CASSPASGGAQETQYF; cdr3_nt: TGTGCCAGCAGCCCAGCTAGCGGGGGGGCCCAAGAGACCCAGTACTTC; j_call: TRBJ2-5; v_call: TRBV7-2; clone_size: many; d_call: TRBD2
cdr3_aa: CASSLSLNNEQFF; cdr3_nt: TGTGCCAGCAGTTTATCGCTAAACAATGAGCAGTTCTTC; j_call: TRBJ2-1; v_call: TRBV12-3/TRBV12-4; clone_size: many; d_call: -
cdr3_aa: CASSLQGGSNQPQHF; cdr3_nt: TGTGCCAGCAGCTTACAGGGAGGAAGCAATCAGCCCCAGCATTTT; j_call: TRBJ1-5; v_call: TRBV7-9; clone_size: few; d_call: -
cdr3_aa: CATSPRTGTDTQYF; cdr3_nt: TGTGCCACCAGCCCCCGGACAGGCACAGATACGCAGTATTTT; j_call: TRBJ2-3; v_call: TRBV15; clone_size: few; d_call: -
cdr3_aa: CASSLDHGEQFF; cdr3_nt: TGTGCCAGCAGCTTGGACCATGGAGAGCAGTTCTTC; j_call: TRBJ2-1; v_call: TRBV5-5; clone_size: -; d_call: -
cdr3_aa: CASSVAGTPDTQYF; cdr3_nt: TGTGCCAGCAGCGTAGCTGGGACCCCAGATACGCAGTATTTT; j_call: TRBJ2-3; v_call: TRBV9; clone_size: once; d_call: -
cdr3_aa: CASSSLAGVTDTQYF; cdr3_nt: TGTGCCAGCAGCTCTCTAGCGGGGGTCACAGATACGCAGTATTTT; j_call: TRBJ2-3; v_call: TRBV7-6; clone_size: many; d_call: TRBD2
cdr3_aa: CASSWRSFLGDEQFF; cdr3_nt: TGTGCCAGCAGTTGGAGGTCCTTTCTTGGAGATGAGCAGTTCTTC; j_call: TRBJ2-1; v_call: TRBV27; clone_size: -; d_call: -
cdr3_aa: CASSPGAGAEAFF; cdr3_nt: TGTGCTAGTAGCCCTGGGGCGGGCGCTGAAGCTTTCTTT; j_call: TRBJ1-1; v_call: TRBV19; clone_size: -; d_call: -
cdr3_aa: CSASRVQGNTEAFF; cdr3_nt: TGCAGCGCAAGTCGTGTACAGGGGAACACTGAAGCTTTCTTT; j_call: TRBJ1-1; v_call: TRBV29-1; clone_size: -; d_call: -
cdr3_aa: CASRGILEQYF; cdr3_nt: TGTGCCAGCAGAGGGATCTTGGAGCAGTACTTC; j_call: TRBJ2-7; v_call: TRBV5-6; clone_size: few; d_call: -
cdr3_aa: CASSELTENWARPQHF; cdr3_nt: TGTGCCAGCAGTGAACTTACAGAGAATTGGGCACGGCCCCAGCATTTT; j_call: TRBJ1-5; v_call: TRBV6-1; clone_size: many; d_call: -
cdr3_aa: CASSLIGGKGNTIYF; cdr3_nt: TGTGCCAGCAGTTTAATTGGGGGGAAAGGAAACACCATATATTTT; j_call: TRBJ1-3; v_call: TRBV27; clone_size: -; d_call: -
cdr3_aa: CASSSWTAEVTGELFF; cdr3_nt: TGTGCCAGCAGCTCCTGGACCGCTGAGGTGACCGGGGAGCTGTTTTTT; j_call: TRBJ2-2; v_call: TRBV11-3; clone_size: -; d_call: -
cdr3_aa: CATSKVDDENYGYTF; cdr3_nt: TGTGCCACCAGCAAGGTAGACGACGAGAACTATGGCTACACCTTC; j_call: TRBJ1-2; v_call: TRBV15; clone_size: -; d_call: -
cdr3_aa: CASSLGTRIWETQYF; cdr3_nt: TGTGCCAGCAGCTTAGGGACAAGGATTTGGGAGACCCAGTACTTC; j_call: TRBJ2-5; v_call: TRBV7-9; clone_size: -; d_call: -
cdr3_aa: CASRGGRALNEQFF; cdr3_nt: TGTGCCAGCAGAGGGGGAAGGGCTCTTAATGAGCAGTTCTTC; j_call: TRBJ2-1; v_call: TRBV28; clone_size: -; d_call: -
cdr3_aa: CASSIGGGRTEAFF; cdr3_nt: TGTGCCAGTAGTATAGGAGGGGGAAGGACTGAAGCTTTCTTT; j_call: TRBJ1-1; v_call: TRBV19; clone_size: -; d_call: -
cdr3_aa: CASSGLLYGYTF; cdr3_nt: TGTGCCAGCTCAGGATTACTCTATGGCTACACCTTC; j_call: TRBJ1-2; v_call: TRBV7-2; clone_size: -; d_call: -
cdr3_aa: CASSVDRTFFYEQYF; cdr3_nt: TGTGCCAGCAGTGTAGACAGGACATTCTTTTACGAGCAGTACTTC; j_call: TRBJ2-7; v_call: TRBV6-1; clone_size: -; d_call: -
cdr3_aa: CAIRDRGQLFF; cdr3_nt: TGTGCCATCAGGGACAGGGGGCAGCTGTTTTTT; j_call: TRBJ2-2; v_call: TRBV10-3; clone_size: few; d_call: TRBD1
cdr3_aa: CASSFLDRASSHGYTF; cdr3_nt: TGTGCCAGCAGTTTTCTCGACAGGGCCTCTTCTCATGGCTACACCTTC; j_call: TRBJ1-2; v_call: TRBV27; clone_size: few; d_call: TRBD1
cdr3_aa: CASSQDYPLGTDTQYF; cdr3_nt: TGCGCCAGCAGCCAAGATTACCCGCTAGGCACAGATACGCAGTATTTT; j_call: TRBJ2-3; v_call: TRBV4-3; clone_size: -; d_call: -
cdr3_aa: CATRKTHGNSPLHF; cdr3_nt: TGTGCCACCAGGAAAACCCATGGGAATTCACCCCTCCACTTT; j_call: TRBJ1-6; v_call: TRBV19; clone_size: -; d_call: -
cdr3_aa: CASSFSSGKETQYF; cdr3_nt: TGTGCCAGCAGCTTCAGTTCAGGGAAAGAGACCCAGTACTTC; j_call: TRBJ2-5; v_call: TRBV7-9; clone_size: -; d_call: -
cdr3_aa: CASSSSPGFGNEKLFF; cdr3_nt: TGTGCCAGCAGTTCATCCCCAGGGTTCGGTAATGAAAAACTGTTTTTT; j_call: TRBJ1-4; v_call: TRBV12-3/TRBV12-4; clone_size: -; d_call: -
cdr3_aa: CASSHGDEQFF; cdr3_nt: TGTGCCAGCTCACACGGGGATGAGCAGTTCTTC; j_call: TRBJ2-1; v_call: TRBV18; clone_size: few; d_call: -
cdr3_aa: CASSLGPFDEQFF; cdr3_nt: TGTGCCAGCAGCTTAGGGCCTTTCGATGAGCAGTTCTTC; j_call: TRBJ2-1; v_call: TRBV7-9; clone_size: -; d_call: -
cdr3_aa: CASRTLRGQGIEAFF; cdr3_nt: TGTGCCAGCAGGACACTCCGAGGACAGGGCATTGAAGCTTTCTTT; j_call: TRBJ1-1; v_call: TRBV12-3/TRBV12-4; clone_size: -; d_call: TRBD1
cdr3_aa: CSARDRRDGTGMDGYTF; cdr3_nt: TGCAGTGCTAGAGATCGGAGGGATGGGACAGGGATGGATGGCTACACCTTC; j_call: TRBJ1-2; v_call: TRBV20-1; clone_size: -; d_call: TRBD1